The rows below give T cell receptor beta chains drawn from one sample of a study of cytomegalovirus exposure and HLA in healthy donors. TCRdb's table, derived via immunoSEQ multiplex PCR, lists solely in-frame clones and lacks some. The repertoire consists of about 150,000 clones, with more than 75% occurring once and the leading ten covering less than 10%. Sequencing input: PBMCs. The receptors shown here come from a man in his thirties or forties in good health and CMV-seropositive. The conserved cysteine and the conserved F or W are not part of the CDR3 here. Fields, in order: V gene, clone size, J gene, CDR3 protein. A clone size is listed for some rows: how often the clone was seen (once, few, many), or a class if it is expanded.

TRBV6-6,.,TRBJ1-4,ASSYSQQGGEKLF
TRBV19,.,TRBJ1-1,ASSIQGLGPFEAF
TRBV9,.,TRBJ2-1,ASSVGGNGYNEQF
TRBV6-1,.,TRBJ1-1,ASSDSFEAF
TRBV14,.,TRBJ1-1,ASSQSWDRGLRGAF
TRBV28,.,TRBJ1-4,ASSPPFRQEKNEKLF
TRBV18,.,TRBJ2-1,ASSPGQDGYEQF
TRBV11-3,.,TRBJ2-2,ASSLGSGNTGELF
TRBV4-2,.,TRBJ1-3,ASSHRDISGDTIY
TRBV27,few,TRBJ1-6,ASRVGQGTYNSPLH
TRBV5-6,few,TRBJ1-3,ASSLTGGPSGNTIY
TRBV7-2,.,TRBJ1-1,ASSLLGGRGGGTEAF
TRBV5-1,.,TRBJ2-2,ASSRSGTNTGELF
TRBV29-1,once,TRBJ2-7,SVLLSTYEQY
TRBV11-2,.,TRBJ1-1,ASSLDRGGQGAQEAF
TRBV6-6,.,TRBJ1-5,ASSYSSQVSDQPQH
TRBV7-9,.,TRBJ1-1,ASSRLNIRGDQPNTEAF
TRBV6-6,.,TRBJ1-1,ASSSSLGTTRTEAF